One and the same sample provided the 28 T cell receptor beta chains below, sequenced in a study of blood T cell repertoires in COVID-19. Generated by immunoSEQ multiplex PCR, the TCRdb table keeps only in-frame clones and is missing some. The sample yields about 130,000 clones, roughly 89% seen once. Sequenced: peripheral blood. Source of these receptors: a man aged 50-60 years with active or convalescent COVID-19.

This chain links TRBV2 with TRBJ2-1; D gene unclear. Trimming took 11 bases from V and 2 from J, leaving 13 bases between them. CDR3 length: 13 amino acids. Germline loops: CDR1 SNHLY, CDR2 FYNNEI. In nucleotides, the CDR3 is TGTGCCGTAAGCAGCGAAACCTACAATGAGCAGTTCTTC. Protein sequence: CAVSSETYNEQFF.

This chain links TRBV5-5 with TRBJ2-7; TRBD2 is a possible D gene (5 bases). There are 14 residues in the CDR3. Trimming shortened V by 1 base and J by 7 bases, and 15 bases separated the two germline ends. Germline CDR1 is SGHKS and CDR2 is YYEKEE (reference sequence). CDR3 sequence: CASSLRPTTGEQYF. In DNA, the CDR3 is TGTGCCAGCAGCTTGAGACCGACAACGGGAGAGCAGTACTTC.

The rearrangement uses TRBV24-1 and TRBJ2-1; D gene uncertain. Germline V lookup: CDR1 KGHDR, CDR2 SFDVKD. Trimming shortened V by 2 bases and J by 8 bases, and 12 bases separated the two germline ends. This CDR3 is built from 14 residues. CDR3: CATSDSYHRDEQFF. In DNA, the CDR3 is TGTGCCACCAGTGATTCATATCACCGGGATGAGCAGTTCTTC.

The CDR3 coding sequence is TGTGCCAGCTCACCACTTGGGACAGCCTACGGCTACACCTTC. Translating gives CASSPLGTAYGYTF. This chain connects TRBV18 to TRBJ1-2; 7 nucleotides line up with TRBD1. The V segment lost 1 base and the J segment 8 bases; nucleotides outside the gene matches: 7. Germline V CDR1 and CDR2: KGHSH, LQKENI. This CDR3 spans 14 amino acids. The full variable domain, with the rest looked up from reference TRBV18 and TRBJ1-2, is NAGVMQNPRHLVRRRGQEARLRCSPMKGHSHVYWYRQLPEEGLKFMVYLQKENIIDESGMPKERFSAEFPKEGPSILRIQQVVRGDSAAYFCASSPLGTAYGYTFGSGTRLTVV.

This sequence joins TRBV19 and TRBJ2-2, with D possibly matching TRBD1 (6 bases). This CDR3 is 17 amino acids long. Germline lookup yields CDR1 LNHDA and CDR2 SQIVND (reference sequence). With 6 bases removed from V and 4 bases from J, the gap between germline ends came to 21 bases. CDR3 sequence: CASRSPDRLRGTGELFF. The DNA of the CDR3 is TGTGCCAGTAGATCCCCGGACAGACTTCGGGGCACCGGGGAGCTGTTTTTT.

This rearrangement joins TRBV27 to TRBJ2-5; 8 nucleotides line up with TRBD1. CDR1 and CDR2 (germline): MNHEY, SMNVEV (reference sequence). The CDR3 totals 14 residues. The ends lost 4 bases at V and 5 bases at J; junction bases unmatched: 6. The CDR3 bases are TGTGCCAGCAGTTCTCAGGGGGCAGGGGAGACCCAGTACTTC. Its protein product is CASSSQGAGETQYF.

V is TRBV14 and J is TRBJ2-1; 9 nucleotides align to TRBD2. The CDR3 runs to 17 residues. Germline V gene sequence: CDR1 SGHDN, CDR2 FVKESK. J lost 5 bases, V lost 0 bases, and 8 bases had no gene match. DNA for the CDR3: TGTGCCAGCAGCCAAGAAGCGCGGCGGGAGGGAAACAATGAGCAGTTCTTC. The encoded protein is CASSQEARREGNNEQFF.

This clone showed up just a few times. The chain joins TRBV19 to TRBJ1-3, with a weak D call TRBD1 (5 bases). Trimming removed 3 bases at V and 0 bases at J, with 9 bases between. This CDR3 is built from 15 residues. CDR1 and CDR2 (germline): LNHDA, SQIVND (reference sequence). The CDR3 loop is CASSIWDYSGNTIYF. CDR3 sequence (DNA): TGTGCCAGTAGTATCTGGGACTACTCTGGAAACACCATATATTTT.

The rearrangement joins TRBV12-3 or TRBV12-4 to TRBJ1-2, with TRBD1 as a possible D gene (5 bases). V was cut by 11 bases and J by 2 bases, with 15 bases left in between. This CDR3 is 13 amino acids long. The CDR3 loop reads CAGGVRENYGYTF. The CDR3 bases are TGTGCCGGAGGGGTGCGGGAAAACTATGGCTACACCTTC.

The chain uses TRBV11-2 and TRBJ2-1; 7 bases match TRBD1. This CDR3 has 13 amino acids. J was trimmed by 6 bases and V by 5 bases; bases with no gene match: 4. The germline CDR1 and CDR2 sequences are SGHAT and FQNNGV. The CDR3 here is CASSRQGSNEQFF. CDR3 in DNA: TGTGCCAGCAGCAGACAGGGTAGCAATGAGCAGTTCTTC.

The J gene is TRBJ1-1, the V gene TRBV5-4; 7 positions match TRBD1. With V trimmed by 3 bases and J by 2 bases, 10 bases remained unmatched. The germline V gene has CDR1 SGHNT and CDR2 YYREEE (reference sequence). This CDR3 is 16 amino acids long. The DNA for the CDR3 is TGTGCCAGCAGCTCCCGCCGGCAGGGGGACAACACTGAAGCTTTCTTT. Its protein product is CASSSRRQGDNTEAFF.

The chain couples TRBV7-2 to TRBJ2-3; a possible D gene is TRBD2 (6 bases). V gave up 4 bases and J gave up 0 bases, with 17 bases separating them. Germline values: CDR1 SGHTA, CDR2 FQGNSA. The length of the CDR3 is 17 residues. CDR3 in amino acids: CASSSRTSIPSTDTQYF. The CDR3 DNA reads TGTGCCAGCAGCTCAAGAACTAGCATCCCGAGCACAGATACGCAGTATTTT.

This rearrangement joins TRBV21-1 to TRBJ1-6; no DNA check was done on the table's D call, TRBD1. TRBV21-1 is a listed pseudogene. The CDR3 contains 15 residues. The CDR3 region has the DNA TGTGCCAGCAGAGAAAGGGACAGGGGGGATTCACCCCTCCACTTT. Translation: CASRERDRGDSPLHF.

This rearrangement joins TRBV6-1 to TRBJ1-2; 7 nucleotides match TRBD1. V trimming: 3 bases; J trimming: 2 bases; junction bases outside the gene matches: 3. The germline gives CDR1 MNHNS, CDR2 SASEGT. The CDR3 has 14 amino acids. DNA for the CDR3: TGTGCCAGCAGTGACGCGGGACAGAACTATGGCTACACCTTC. Residues: CASSDAGQNYGYTF.

The chain employs TRBV6-2 or TRBV6-3 and TRBJ1-1; TRBD1 aligns across 8 bases. The CDR3 is 15 amino acids. J was trimmed by 1 base and V by 7 bases; bases with no gene match: 8. Germline assignment: CDR1 MNHEY and CDR2 SVGEGT. CDR3 DNA sequence: TGTGCCAGCACCCCGGGGACAGGAAGGAACACTGAAGCTTTCTTT. It yields the protein CASTPGTGRNTEAFF.

The chain joins TRBV7-2 to TRBJ1-3, with D possibly TRBD1 on 5 matching bases. The CDR3 consists of 17 residues. Germline V gene data show CDR1 as SGHTA and CDR2 as FQGNSA. With 1 base removed from V and 0 bases from J, the gap between germline ends came to 13 bases. The CDR3 region has the DNA TGTGCCAGCAGCTTAGTTGGTACAGGAAGCTCTGGAAACACCATATATTTT. This gives the protein CASSLVGTGSSGNTIYF.

This chain links TRBV3-1 (or the pseudogene TRBV3-2) with TRBJ2-1; D not certain. The V gene's germline CDR1 is LGHDT and CDR2 YNNKEL (reference sequence). The CDR3 has 14 amino acids. Trimming left V 0 bases short and J 4 bases short, with 7 bases between. CDR3 nucleotide sequence: TGTGCCAGCAGCCAAGATGTACTATACAATGAGCAGTTCTTC. This translates into CASSQDVLYNEQFF.

This sequence joins TRBV9 and TRBJ2-1; D is perhaps TRBD1 (5 bases). The V gene lost 4 bases and the J gene lost 8 bases, with 16 bases spanning the gap. Germline V gene lookup returns CDR1 SGDLS and CDR2 YYNGEE. This CDR3 has 14 residues. The CDR3 region has the DNA TGTGCCAGCAGCTCGTCAAGGGGTCTCTATGAGCAGTTCTTC. This encodes CASSSSRGLYEQFF.

The chain is built from TRBV19 and TRBJ2-5; the D is unclear. Trimming took off 0 bases at V and 6 bases at J, with 14 bases between the two ends. CDR3 length equals 15 residues. Germline lookup yields CDR1 LNHDA and CDR2 SQIVND (reference sequence). For the CDR3, the DNA is TGTGCCAGTAGTATAGATACGGAGACGTCGAAGACCCAGTACTTC. This sequence encodes CASSIDTETSKTQYF.

This clone was counted a few times. The rearrangement uses TRBV6-5 and TRBJ2-3, with no clear D. Per the germline V gene, CDR1 is MNHEY and CDR2 is SVGAGI. The CDR3 extends over 15 amino acids. Trimming removed 2 bases from V and 0 bases from J, with 9 bases in between. Written as DNA, the CDR3 is TGTGCCAGCAGTTACCAACCCGGGAGCACAGATACGCAGTATTTT. Amino acid sequence: CASSYQPGSTDTQYF.

This clone has just one count. The chain is built from TRBV3-1 (or the pseudogene TRBV3-2) and TRBJ1-1; no definite D call. The germline V gene has CDR1 LGHDT and CDR2 YNNKEL (reference sequence). The CDR3 is 15 residues long. Deletions cut 0 bases from V and 5 bases from J, with 13 bases between. The CDR3: CASSQDSGRETEAFF. CDR3 nucleotide sequence: TGTGCCAGCAGCCAAGACTCCGGGAGGGAGACTGAAGCTTTCTTT.

This clone was seen only a few times. The chain couples TRBV12-5 to TRBJ1-5; 7 bases match TRBD1. From germline, CDR1 is LGHNT and CDR2 FRNRAP. This CDR3 spans 14 amino acids. With 3 bases clipped from V and 5 bases from J, the junction kept 4 bases outside the gene matches. CDR3 sequence reads: CASGFWDSYQPQHF. In DNA form, the CDR3 reads TGTGCTAGTGGTTTTTGGGACAGCTATCAGCCCCAGCATTTT.

V is TRBV5-4 and J is TRBJ2-6; 7 bases are a match to TRBD2. V dropped 0 bases and J dropped 3; count of bases not matched to a gene: 15. This CDR3 is built from 20 residues. CDR1 SGHNT and CDR2 YYREEE come from the germline V gene (reference sequence). The CDR3 DNA reads TGTGCCAGCAGCTTGGAAGTGGGAGGGGACCCCCTCTTTGGGGCCAACGTCCTGACTTTC. Its translation is CASSLEVGGDPLFGANVLTF. Full variable domain (outside the CDR3, taken from reference TRBV5-4 and TRBJ2-6): ETGVTQSPTHLIKTRGQQVTLRCSSQSGHNTVSWYQQALGQGPQFIFQYYREEENGRGNFPPRFSGLQFPNYSSELNVNALELDDSALYLCASSLEVGGDPLFGANVLTFGAGSRLTVL.

The V call is TRBV5-5, the J call TRBJ2-1, with D unresolved. CDR1 is SGHKS, CDR2 YYEKEE, per germline (reference sequence). The CDR3 is 17 residues long. V gave up 4 bases and J gave up 0 bases, with 17 bases separating them. CDR3 loop: CASSPIYPVSSYNEQFF. CDR3 coding DNA: TGTGCCAGCAGCCCGATTTATCCGGTGAGCTCCTACAATGAGCAGTTCTTC.

The CDR3 loop is CASGSPPGQGAKVTYGYTF. CDR3 nucleotides: TGTGCTAGTGGTTCGCCCCCGGGACAGGGTGCCAAAGTAACCTATGGCTACACCTTC. The chain joins TRBV12-5 to TRBJ1-2; TRBD1 matches 9 bases. Germline V CDR1 and CDR2: LGHNT, FRNRAP. With V trimmed by 4 bases and J by 4 bases, 19 bases remained unmatched. The CDR3 is 19 amino acids.

The rearrangement joins TRBV19 to TRBJ2-1; TRBD1 matches at 10 bases. The CDR3 is 15 amino acids. Germline assignment: CDR1 LNHDA and CDR2 SQIVND (reference sequence). V lost 6 bases to trimming and J lost 4 bases; unmatched junction nucleotides: 6. The CDR3 sequence: CASRTTGGSYNEQFF. The CDR3 DNA sequence: TGTGCCAGTAGGACGACAGGGGGCAGTTACAATGAGCAGTTCTTC.

The V call is TRBV28, the J call TRBJ1-1; D might be TRBD1 (6 bases). The CDR3 contains 14 residues. Germline assignment: CDR1 MDHEN and CDR2 SYDVKM. V lost 5 bases and J lost 1, with 11 bases in between. This CDR3 reads CASSQTGSNTEAFF. The DNA of the CDR3 is TGTGCCAGCAGTCAGACAGGCTCGAACACTGAAGCTTTCTTT.

The J gene is TRBJ2-7, the V gene TRBV5-5; TRBD1 might be the D (6 bases). This CDR3 region has 15 residues. Looked up from germline, CDR1 is SGHKS and CDR2 is YYEKEE (reference sequence). Trimming stripped 0 bases from V and 0 bases from J, with 10 bases between. The CDR3 reads CASSLVQGPSYEQYF. The CDR3 DNA follows: TGTGCCAGCAGCTTGGTTCAGGGGCCCTCCTACGAGCAGTACTTC.